The rows below give T cell receptor beta chains drawn from one sample of a study of control samples from healthy donors and cancer patients. Assay: immunoSEQ multiplex PCR; the TCRdb copy retains only in-frame clones and omits some. The data show 170,000 or so clones, approximately 92% seen once. The material sequenced was blood. Source of these receptors: a man younger than 35 in good health. The CDR3 runs from the conserved cysteine through the conserved F or W. The D gene is left open where the match is weak. Some rows mark clone size as missing; the rest say once, few, many or name a class of expanded clone.

>TRBJ1-4|-|TRBV9|-
CASSVEPGSNEKLFF
TGTGCCAGCAGCGTAGAGCCAGGATCTAATGAAAAACTGTTTTTT
>TRBJ1-1|TRBD1|TRBV18|-
CASSITGGNTEAFF
TGTGCCAGTTCCATTACAGGGGGCAACACTGAAGCTTTCTTT
>TRBJ2-3|-|TRBV10-3|-
CAIRDPADGADTQYF
TGTGCCATCAGGGACCCAGCGGACGGTGCAGATACGCAGTATTTT
>TRBJ2-1|TRBD2|TRBV30|-
CAWSVSGGAGEQFF
TGTGCCTGGAGTGTCAGCGGGGGGGCCGGTGAGCAGTTCTTC
>TRBJ2-7|-|TRBV30|-
CAWSLRGATYEQYF
TGTGCCTGGTCCCTACGGGGGGCCACCTACGAGCAGTACTTC
>TRBJ1-2|TRBD1|TRBV5-1|-
CASSPGTGSIYGYTF
TGCGCCAGCAGCCCGGGGACAGGCAGCATTTATGGCTACACCTTC
>TRBJ1-2|TRBD1|TRBV10-3|-
CAISAGSGQGDYGYTF
TGTGCCATCAGCGCGGGAAGCGGACAGGGGGACTATGGCTACACCTTC
>TRBJ1-1|-|TRBV19|-
CASIDRTEAFF
TGTGCCAGTATTGACAGAACTGAAGCTTTCTTT
>TRBJ1-5|-|TRBV4-1|-
CASSQEGQSNQPQHF
TGCGCCAGCAGCCAAGAAGGCCAGAGCAATCAGCCCCAGCATTTT
>TRBJ2-2|TRBD1|TRBV6-6|once
CASSRDRTNTGELFF
TGTGCCAGCAGTAGGGACAGAACGAACACCGGGGAGCTGTTTTTT
>TRBJ1-2|-|TRBV2|-
CASSDIGNQNYGYTF
TGTGCCAGCAGTGATATAGGGAATCAGAACTATGGCTACACCTTC
>TRBJ2-7|-|TRBV9|once
CASSVASGQGGYEQYF
TGTGCCAGCAGCGTAGCTTCGGGGCAGGGGGGCTACGAGCAGTACTTC
>TRBJ2-7|-|TRBV6-5|-
CASRHHPSGIYEQYF
TGTGCCAGCAGACACCACCCATCAGGGATCTACGAGCAGTACTTC
>TRBJ2-1|-|TRBV12-3/TRBV12-4|-
CASSLVSDNEQFF
TGTGCCAGCAGTTTAGTATCGGACAATGAGCAGTTCTTC
>TRBJ2-5|-|TRBV6-6|-
CASKSGETQYF
TGTGCCAGCAAAAGCGGGGAGACCCAGTACTTC
>TRBJ2-2|-|TRBV21-1|-
CASSKDLSGGDTGELFF
TGTGCCAGCAGCAAAGATCTGAGCGGGGGGGACACCGGGGAGCTGTTTTTT
>TRBJ2-7|-|TRBV6-1|-
CASSELRGPYEQYF
TGTGCCAGCAGTGAACTTCGGGGCCCCTACGAGCAGTACTTC
>TRBJ2-3|TRBD2|TRBV20-1|-
CSASGLAGTRSTDTQYF
TGCAGTGCTAGTGGCCTAGCGGGGACTAGAAGCACAGATACGCAGTATTTT
>TRBJ2-1|TRBD2|TRBV9|-
CASSLGQGGTDEQFF
TGTGCCAGCAGCCTGGGGCAGGGAGGGACGGATGAGCAGTTCTTC
>TRBJ2-1|TRBD2|TRBV7-6|-
CASSPTGLAGGPGQFF
TGTGCCAGCAGCCCGACGGGGCTAGCGGGGGGGCCGGGGCAGTTCTTC
>TRBJ2-3|-|TRBV30|once
CAWSVRLSTDTQYF
TGTGCCTGGAGTGTACGACTTTCCACAGATACGCAGTATTTT
>TRBJ1-5|-|TRBV12-3/TRBV12-4|-
CASSLRRDQPQHF
TGTGCCAGCAGTTTACGTAGGGACCAGCCCCAGCATTTT
>TRBJ2-7|-|TRBV5-1|-
CASRRHEQYF
TGCGCCAGCAGGCGCCACGAGCAGTACTTC
>TRBJ2-7|-|TRBV5-1|-
CASSLEGGPSSYEQYF
TGCGCCAGCAGCTTGGAGGGGGGTCCCAGCTCCTACGAGCAGTACTTC
>TRBJ1-5|TRBD1|TRBV19|-
CASSPGTGGNQPQHF
TGTGCCAGTAGTCCGGGGACAGGGGGCAATCAGCCCCAGCATTTT
>TRBJ1-3|-|TRBV27|-
CASRGGNTIYF
TGTGCCAGCCGAGGCGGAAACACCATATATTTT
>TRBJ2-7|-|TRBV12-3/TRBV12-4|-
CASSFNEQYF
TGTGCCAGCAGTTTTAACGAGCAGTACTTC
>TRBJ1-5|-|TRBV5-6|-
CASSLGLAANQPQHF
TGTGCCAGCAGCTTGGGACTGGCCGCCAATCAGCCCCAGCATTTT
>TRBJ1-3|TRBD1|TRBV18|-
CASSPRQGSGNTIYF
TGTGCCAGCTCACCGCGACAGGGATCGGGAAACACCATATATTTT
>TRBJ2-1|-|TRBV3-1/TRBV3-2|-
CASSQSFLANEQFF
TGTGCCAGCAGCCAATCCTTTCTAGCTAATGAGCAGTTCTTC
>TRBJ2-1|TRBD1|TRBV5-1|-
CASSLDAGTGVYNEQFF
TGCGCCAGCAGCTTGGACGCCGGGACAGGGGTTTACAATGAGCAGTTCTTC
>TRBJ1-2|TRBD1|TRBV19|-
CASSIDLRGLGYTF
TGTGCCAGTAGTATAGATCTCAGGGGGCTAGGCTACACCTTC
>TRBJ2-3|-|TRBV7-9|-
CASSFLLLGDTQYF
TGTGCCAGCAGCTTTCTCCTCCTGGGGGATACGCAGTATTTT
>TRBJ1-1|-|TRBV21-1|-
CASSKTTNGSMNTEAFF
TGTGCCAGCAGCAAAACCACCAACGGGTCTATGAACACTGAAGCTTTCTTT
>TRBJ2-3|-|TRBV10-3|-
CAIMGKSTDTQYF
TGTGCCATCATGGGGAAATCCACAGATACGCAGTATTTT